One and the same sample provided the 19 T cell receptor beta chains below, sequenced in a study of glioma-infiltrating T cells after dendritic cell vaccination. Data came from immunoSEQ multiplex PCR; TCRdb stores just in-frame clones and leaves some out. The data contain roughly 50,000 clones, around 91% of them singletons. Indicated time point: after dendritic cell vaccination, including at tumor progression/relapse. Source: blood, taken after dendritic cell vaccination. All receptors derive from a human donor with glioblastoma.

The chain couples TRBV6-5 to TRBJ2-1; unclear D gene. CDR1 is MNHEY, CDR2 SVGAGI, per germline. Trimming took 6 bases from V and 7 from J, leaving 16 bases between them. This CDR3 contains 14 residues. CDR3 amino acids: CASSSDSPANEQFF. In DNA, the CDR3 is TGTGCCAGCAGCTCAGACTCCCCTGCAAATGAGCAGTTCTTC.

The CDR3 here is CASSLGQGTGYTF. The CDR3 coding sequence is TGTGCCAGCAGCTTGGGACAGGGAACTGGCTACACCTTC. The chain uses TRBV7-9 and TRBJ1-2; TRBD1 matches 9 bases. J lost 7 bases, V lost 3 bases, and 3 bases had no gene match. CDR3 size: 13 residues. Germline-derived CDR1 and CDR2 are SEHNR and FQNEAQ (reference sequence).

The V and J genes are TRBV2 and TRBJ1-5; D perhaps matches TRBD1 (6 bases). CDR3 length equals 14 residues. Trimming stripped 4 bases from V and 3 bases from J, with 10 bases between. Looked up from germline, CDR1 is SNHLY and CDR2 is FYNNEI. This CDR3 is CASSGGQPNQPQHF. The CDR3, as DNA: TGTGCCAGCAGTGGGGGGCAGCCCAATCAGCCCCAGCATTTT.

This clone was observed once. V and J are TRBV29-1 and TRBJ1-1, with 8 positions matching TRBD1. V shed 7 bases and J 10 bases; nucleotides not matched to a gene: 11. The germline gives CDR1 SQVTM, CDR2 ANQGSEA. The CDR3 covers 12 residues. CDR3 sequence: CSARRGPPVAFF. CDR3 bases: TGCAGCGCTCGCAGGGGGCCCCCGGTAGCTTTCTTT.

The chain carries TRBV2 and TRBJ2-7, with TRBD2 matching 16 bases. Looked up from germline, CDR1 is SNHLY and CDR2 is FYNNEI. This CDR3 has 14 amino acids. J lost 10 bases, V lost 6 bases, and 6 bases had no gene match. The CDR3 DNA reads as TGTGCCAGCAGGGGACTAGCGGGAGGGCCGGGTCAGTACTTC. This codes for CASRGLAGGPGQYF.

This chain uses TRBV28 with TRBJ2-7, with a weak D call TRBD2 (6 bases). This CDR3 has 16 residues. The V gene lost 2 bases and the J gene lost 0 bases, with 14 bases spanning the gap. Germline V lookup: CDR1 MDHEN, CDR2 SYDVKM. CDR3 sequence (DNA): TGTGCCAGCAGTTTAAGACCCTCGGGAGTCTCCTACGAGCAGTACTTC. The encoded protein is CASSLRPSGVSYEQYF.

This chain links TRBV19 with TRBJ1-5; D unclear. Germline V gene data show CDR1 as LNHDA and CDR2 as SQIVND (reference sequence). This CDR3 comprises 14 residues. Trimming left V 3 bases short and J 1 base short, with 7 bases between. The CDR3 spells CASSMGGSNQPQHF. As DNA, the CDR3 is TGTGCCAGTAGTATGGGAGGAAGCAATCAGCCCCAGCATTTT.

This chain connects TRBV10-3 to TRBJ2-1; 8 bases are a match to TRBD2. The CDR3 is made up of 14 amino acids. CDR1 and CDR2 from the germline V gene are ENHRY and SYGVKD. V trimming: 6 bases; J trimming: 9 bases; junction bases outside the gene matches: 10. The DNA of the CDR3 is TGTGCCATCAGCGAATCCGGGAGCGGGGGTGAGCAGTTCTTC. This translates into CAISESGSGGEQFF.

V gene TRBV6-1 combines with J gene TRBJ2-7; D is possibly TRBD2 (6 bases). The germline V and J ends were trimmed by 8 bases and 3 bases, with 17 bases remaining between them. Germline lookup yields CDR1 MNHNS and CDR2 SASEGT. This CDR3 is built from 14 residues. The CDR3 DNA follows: TGTGCCAGCCATAGCGGACCCCCCGGCTACGAGCAGTACTTC. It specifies CASHSGPPGYEQYF.

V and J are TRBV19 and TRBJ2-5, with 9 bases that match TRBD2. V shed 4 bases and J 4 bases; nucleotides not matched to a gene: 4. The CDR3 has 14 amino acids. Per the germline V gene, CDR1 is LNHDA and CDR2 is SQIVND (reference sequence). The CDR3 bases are TGTGCCAGTAGTAAGGCGGGAGGGATAGAGACCCAGTACTTC. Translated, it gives CASSKAGGIETQYF.

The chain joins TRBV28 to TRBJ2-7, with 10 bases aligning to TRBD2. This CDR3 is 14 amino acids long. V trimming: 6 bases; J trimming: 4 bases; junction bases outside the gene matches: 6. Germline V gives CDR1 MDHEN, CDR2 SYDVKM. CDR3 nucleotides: TGTGCCAGCAGCGCAGCGGGAGGGCGATACGAGCAGTACTTC. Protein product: CASSAAGGRYEQYF.

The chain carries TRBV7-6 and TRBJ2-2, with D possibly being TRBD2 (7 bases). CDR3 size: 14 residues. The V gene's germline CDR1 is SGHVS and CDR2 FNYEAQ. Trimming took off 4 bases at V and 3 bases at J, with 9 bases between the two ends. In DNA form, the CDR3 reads TGTGCCAGCAGCTCCGGGGGGCACACCGGGGAGCTGTTTTTT. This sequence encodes CASSSGGHTGELFF.

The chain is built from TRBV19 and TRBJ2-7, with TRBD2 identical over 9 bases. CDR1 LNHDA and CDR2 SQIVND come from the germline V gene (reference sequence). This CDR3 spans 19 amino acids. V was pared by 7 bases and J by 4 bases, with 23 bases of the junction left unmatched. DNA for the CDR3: TGTGCCAGTACCCCGTCTCGCGGGAGGGATCGCGGGAGCCCATACGAGCAGTACTTC. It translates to CASTPSRGRDRGSPYEQYF.

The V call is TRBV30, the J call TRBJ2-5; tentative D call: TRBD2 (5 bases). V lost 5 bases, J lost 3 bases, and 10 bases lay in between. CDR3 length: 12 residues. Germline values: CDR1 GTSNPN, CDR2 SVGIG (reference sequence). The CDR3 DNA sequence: TGTGCCTGGGAGGGAACTAAAGAGACCCAGTACTTC. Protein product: CAWEGTKETQYF.

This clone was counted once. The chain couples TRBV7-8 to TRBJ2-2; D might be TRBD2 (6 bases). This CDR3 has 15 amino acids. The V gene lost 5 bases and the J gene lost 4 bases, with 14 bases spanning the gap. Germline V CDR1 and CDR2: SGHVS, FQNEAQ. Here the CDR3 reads CASSQAGGATGELFF. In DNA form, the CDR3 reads TGTGCCAGCAGCCAGGCCGGAGGGGCCACCGGGGAGCTGTTTTTT. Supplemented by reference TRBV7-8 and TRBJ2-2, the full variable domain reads GAGVSQSPRYKVAKRGQDVALRCDPISGHVSLFWYQQALGQGPEFLTYFQNEAQLDKSGLPSDRFFAERPEGSVSTLKIQRTQQEDSAVYLCASSQAGGATGELFFGEGSRLTVL.

CDR3 sequence (DNA): TGTGCCAGCAGCTCCCAGCGGGTGGGGACCGGGGAGCTGTTTTTT. This sequence encodes CASSSQRVGTGELFF. The chain links TRBV7-3 to TRBJ2-2, with D possibly TRBD2 on 6 matching bases. Trimming pared 4 bases from V and 5 bases from J, leaving 14 bases between. This CDR3 is 15 amino acids long. CDR1 SGHTA and CDR2 FQGTGA come from the germline V gene.

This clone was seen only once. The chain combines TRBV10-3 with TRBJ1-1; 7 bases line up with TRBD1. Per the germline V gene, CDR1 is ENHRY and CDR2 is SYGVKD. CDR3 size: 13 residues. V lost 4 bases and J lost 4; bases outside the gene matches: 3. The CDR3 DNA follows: TGTGCCATCAGTGCCCCAGGGGGCACTGAAGCTTTCTTT. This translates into CAISAPGGTEAFF.

As DNA, the CDR3 is TGTGCCAGCAGTGGACAGGGGACCGGGGAGCTGTTTTTT. Translating gives CASSGQGTGELFF. This chain connects TRBV2 to TRBJ2-2; 8 bases are shared with TRBD1. The junction had 0 bases not matched to a gene; V was cut back by 4 bases and J by 5 bases. The CDR3 length is 13 residues. Germline V gene data show CDR1 as SNHLY and CDR2 as FYNNEI. Full variable domain (missing parts from reference TRBV2 and TRBJ2-2): EPEVTQTPSHQVTQMGQEVILRCVPISNHLYFYWYRQILGQKVEFLVSFYNNEISEKSEIFDDQFSVERPDGSNFTLKIRSTKLEDSAMYFCASSGQGTGELFFGEGSRLTVL.

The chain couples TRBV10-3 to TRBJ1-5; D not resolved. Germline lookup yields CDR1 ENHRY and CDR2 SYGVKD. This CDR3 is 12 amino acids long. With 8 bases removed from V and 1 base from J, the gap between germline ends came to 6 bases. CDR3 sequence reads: CAIGGSNQPQHF. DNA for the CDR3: TGTGCCATCGGAGGGAGCAATCAGCCCCAGCATTTT.